These 22 T cell receptor beta chains were sequenced from one sample in a study of Ad26.COV2.S vaccination and SARS-CoV-2 variants. The table came from immunoSEQ multiplex PCR; TCRdb's copy has only in-frame clones and leaves some out. The data show 410,000 or so clones, more than 80% seen once. Treatment meaning: around 19 received Ad26.COV2.S at low or high dose, single or two shots; about 5 received placebo; per-sample allocation not given. At day 63 after the first vaccine or placebo injection, samples were drawn. Sequenced here: peripheral blood, sampled in a trial of Ad26.COV2.S vaccine versus placebo. These receptors were obtained from a person between 18 and 65 years old who received the Ad26.COV2.S COVID-19 vaccine or a placebo.

The CDR3 DNA sequence: TGTGCCAGCAACAGGGCGGTTAATGAAAAACTGTTTTTT. Its protein product is CASNRAVNEKLFF. The chain couples TRBV25-1 to TRBJ1-4, with D perhaps TRBD1 (6 bases). Per germline, CDR1 MGHDK and CDR2 SYGVNS. This CDR3 spans 13 amino acids. Trimming removed 7 bases from V and 4 bases from J, with 10 bases in between. Complete variable domain (other parts from reference TRBV25-1 and TRBJ1-4): EADIYQTPRYLVIGTGKKITLECSQTMGHDKMYWYQQDPGMELHLIHYSYGVNSTEKGDLSSESTVSRIRTEHFPLTLESARPSHTSQYLCASNRAVNEKLFFGSGTQLSVL.

CDR3 sequence (DNA): TGTGCCAGCAGTGCCCTGGCCGCGGGCAATTCACCCCTCCACTTT. Protein: CASSALAAGNSPLHF. This chain uses TRBV25-1 with TRBJ1-6; no firm D call. In germline, CDR1 is MGHDK, CDR2 SYGVNS. The ends were cut back, 4 bases at V and 7 bases at J, with 14 bases in the middle. CDR3 length equals 15 residues.

In its sample, this clone was seen a few times. As DNA, the CDR3 is TGTGCCAGTAGTATCATGGGCAATCAGCCCCAGCATTTT. Protein: CASSIMGNQPQHF. The V gene is TRBV19, the J gene TRBJ1-5; D remains unclear. Germline lookup yields CDR1 LNHDA and CDR2 SQIVND (reference sequence). There are 13 residues in the CDR3. Trimming pared 3 bases from V and 2 bases from J, leaving 5 bases between.

This chain joins TRBV19 and TRBJ2-2; no clear D. V was pared by 6 bases and J by 5 bases, with 16 bases between. CDR3 length equals 15 residues. CDR1 LNHDA and CDR2 SQIVND come from the germline V gene (reference sequence). CDR3 sequence reads: CASSTTRQATGELFF. CDR3 nucleotide sequence: TGTGCCAGTAGCACCACCCGACAAGCTACCGGGGAGCTGTTTTTT.

The sample holds a few counts of this clone. The chain links TRBV18 to TRBJ2-3; D perhaps matches TRBD2 (5 bases). V gave up 6 bases and J gave up 3 bases, with 19 bases separating them. Germline V CDR1 and CDR2: KGHSH, LQKENI. The CDR3 runs to 16 residues. The DNA of the CDR3 is TGTGCCAGCTCCCGAGCACAGCCGCGCGGGACAGATACGCAGTATTTT. It specifies CASSRAQPRGTDTQYF.

This chain joins TRBV7-2 and TRBJ2-7; D not certain. Trimming shortened V by 4 bases and J by 2 bases, and 9 bases separated the two germline ends. This CDR3 is 13 amino acids long. CDR1 SGHTA and CDR2 FQGNSA come from the germline V gene. This CDR3 reads CASSSRTAYEQYF. The CDR3 bases are TGTGCCAGCAGCTCCAGGACCGCCTACGAGCAGTACTTC.

This rearrangement joins TRBV5-5 to TRBJ2-7; D gene ambiguous. V was clipped by 0 bases and J by 0 bases, with 4 bases between them. This CDR3 is built from 13 residues. Germline V lookup: CDR1 SGHKS, CDR2 YYEKEE (reference sequence). The CDR3 DNA reads as TGTGCCAGCAGCTTGGGGTTCTCCTACGAGCAGTACTTC. Its protein product is CASSLGFSYEQYF.

J is TRBJ2-2 and V is TRBV19, with D unclear. Trimming stripped 7 bases from V and 4 bases from J, with 16 bases between. Germline-derived CDR1 and CDR2 are LNHDA and SQIVND (reference sequence). The CDR3 contains 15 residues. CDR3: CASKSVTLFTGELFF. The CDR3 coding sequence is TGTGCCAGTAAGTCCGTCACCTTATTCACCGGGGAGCTGTTTTTT. The variable domain in full, with the rest retrieved from reference TRBV19 and TRBJ2-2, is DGGITQSPKYLFRKEGQNVTLSCEQNLNHDAMYWYRQDPGQGLRLIYYSQIVNDFQKGDIAEGYSVSREKKESFPLTVTSAQKNPTAFYLCASKSVTLFTGELFFGEGSRLTVL.

The rearrangement uses TRBV18 and TRBJ2-7, with TRBD2 matching 14 bases. Germline V lookup: CDR1 KGHSH, CDR2 LQKENI. With V trimmed by 5 bases and J by 2 bases, 14 bases remained unmatched. The CDR3 contains 19 residues. CDR3 sequence: CASSGTGTSGSIGAYEQYF. The CDR3 DNA follows: TGTGCCAGCTCAGGAACCGGGACTAGCGGGAGTATTGGTGCCTACGAGCAGTACTTC.

V is TRBV6-6 and J is TRBJ1-6; 7 bases agree with TRBD1. The CDR3 is 13 residues long. Trimming removed 8 bases from V and 8 bases from J; junction bases left unmatched: 6. The germline gives CDR1 MNHNY, CDR2 SVGAGI (reference sequence). The CDR3 DNA follows: TGTGCCAGCGGAGGGGACAGCTATTCACCCCTCCACTTT. Protein product: CASGGDSYSPLHF.

The DNA of the CDR3 is TGTGCCAGCAGCTTGGGGACGACGAATGAGCAGTTCTTC. Translating gives CASSLGTTNEQFF. The gene calls are TRBV5-6 and TRBJ2-1, with no clear D. The germline V gene encodes CDR1 SGHDT and CDR2 YYEEEE. The length of the CDR3 is 13 residues. Trimming took 0 bases from V and 7 from J, leaving 8 bases between them.

This clone occurred many times. Different DNA sequences within this sample yield the same CDR3. J is TRBJ2-7 and V is TRBV5-4; no clear D gene. CDR1 and CDR2 from the germline V gene are SGHNT and YYREEE (reference sequence). Trimming pared 4 bases from V and 0 bases from J, leaving 2 bases between. The length of the CDR3 is 11 residues. CDR3 DNA: TGTGCCAGCAGCGACTCCTACGAGCAGTACTTC. Protein product: CASSDSYEQYF.

This chain's CDR3 is CASSPNGGHISYEQYF. The CDR3 nucleotides read TGTGCCAGCAGCCCGAACGGGGGGCATATCTCCTACGAGCAGTACTTC. This chain uses TRBV5-4 with TRBJ2-7; a possible D gene is TRBD2 (7 bases). CDR1 is SGHNT, CDR2 YYREEE, per germline (reference sequence). V was pared by 4 bases and J by 0 bases, with 17 bases between. The CDR3 is 16 residues long.

The chain links TRBV7-9 to TRBJ2-1; 7 bases match TRBD2. The CDR3 extends over 13 amino acids. From germline, CDR1 is SEHNR and CDR2 FQNEAQ (reference sequence). The V and J ends lost 4 bases and 9 bases, in that order; junction bases with no gene match: 6. DNA for the CDR3: TGTGCCAGCAGCTCCCTCCCGGGGGGTGAGCAGTTCTTC. Translated, it gives CASSSLPGGEQFF.

This chain connects TRBV19 to TRBJ2-1; a weak D match, TRBD1 (6 bases). CDR1 and CDR2 (germline): LNHDA, SQIVND (reference sequence). Trimming removed 6 bases at V and 9 bases at J, with 15 bases between. This CDR3 is built from 13 residues. CDR3 protein: CASSGDRLGEQFF. The DNA of the CDR3 is TGTGCCAGTAGCGGAGACAGGCTAGGTGAGCAGTTCTTC.

This clone was seen only a few times. This rearrangement joins TRBV18 to TRBJ1-3, with D perhaps matching TRBD1 (6 bases). Trimming left V 1 base short and J 4 bases short, with 14 bases between. The CDR3 has 16 amino acids. Germline CDR1 reads KGHSH; CDR2 reads LQKENI. The chain's CDR3 is CASSPLRGVKGNTIYF. The CDR3 region has the DNA TGTGCCAGCTCACCACTCAGGGGAGTGAAAGGAAACACCATATATTTT.

This clone was seen a handful of times. V and J are TRBV6-2 or TRBV6-3 and TRBJ1-1; 7 positions match TRBD1. The germline V gene has CDR1 MNHEY and CDR2 SVGEGT. V dropped 2 bases and J dropped 3; count of bases not matched to a gene: 3. The CDR3 loop spans 14 amino acids. CDR3 amino acids: CASSYTGADTEAFF. CDR3 nucleotide sequence: TGTGCCAGCAGTTACACAGGGGCGGACACTGAAGCTTTCTTT.

V is TRBV7-3 and J is TRBJ2-2, with TRBD1 identical over 7 bases. The length of the CDR3 is 14 residues. Germline-derived CDR1 and CDR2 are SGHTA and FQGTGA. Losses at the gene ends were 5 bases for V and 7 bases for J; bases not matched to a gene: 7. The CDR3 nucleotides read TGTGCCAGCAGCCCAGGGACAGTATACGGGGAGCTGTTTTTT. Amino acid sequence: CASSPGTVYGELFF.

V is TRBV2 and J is TRBJ1-6; the D is unclear. Between the trimmed V and J ends, which lost 1 base and 9 bases, there was a span of 13 bases. The CDR3 length is 15 residues. Per germline, CDR1 SNHLY and CDR2 FYNNEI. The CDR3 loop reads CASSEGKGVGSPLHF. The CDR3 DNA follows: TGTGCCAGCAGTGAAGGGAAGGGTGTCGGTTCACCCCTCCACTTT.

This chain connects TRBV6-5 to TRBJ2-1; 8 bases are shared with TRBD1. The CDR3 runs to 13 residues. V shed 5 bases and J 16 bases; nucleotides not matched to a gene: 13. Germline CDR1 MNHEY, CDR2 SVGAGI. CDR3 residues: CASSQQGATRIFF. CDR3 in DNA: TGTGCCAGCAGTCAGCAGGGGGCGACCCGGATATTCTTC.

The genes are TRBV4-3 and TRBJ2-3; D remains ambiguous. The CDR3 is 13 amino acids. Per the germline V gene, CDR1 is LGHNA and CDR2 is YSLEER. Trimming shortened V by 1 base and J by 6 bases, and 8 bases separated the two germline ends. CDR3 sequence reads: CASSQGVGDTQYF. In DNA form, the CDR3 reads TGCGCCAGCAGCCAAGGGGTAGGCGATACGCAGTATTTT.

The chain has TRBV6-5 and TRBJ2-1; D is possibly TRBD1 (6 bases). Trimming cost V 7 bases and J 2 bases, with 18 bases left between them. The germline V gene encodes CDR1 MNHEY and CDR2 SVGAGI. The CDR3 is 16 amino acids. CDR3 bases: TGTGCCAGCACTCACTCCGGGACAACGGCCTACAATGAGCAGTTCTTC. Translating it yields CASTHSGTTAYNEQFF.